This passage covers 29 T cell receptor beta chains from one sample sequenced in a study of blood T cell repertoires in COVID-19 (TCRdb year 2020). Libraries were constructed by the immunoSEQ multiplex PCR assay. The clones in this table, taken by TCRdb from immuneACCESS, are in-frame only. Not every clone is retained; where verified, under half of the shortfall comes from an unresolved V gene, and the cause of the rest is unknown. The sample contains under 300,000 clones, roughly 90% of them found a single time. The ten largest make up 2.2% of the sample. The sequenced sample consisted of peripheral blood. These receptor sequences come from a man in his fifties or sixties with acute or convalescent COVID-19.

CDR3 sequence (DNA): TGTGCCAGCAGCCAAGGGGCCTACGAGGGCGTCGCTAACTATGGCTACACCTTC. This sequence encodes CASSQGAYEGVANYGYTF. V is TRBV3-1 (or the pseudogene TRBV3-2) and J is TRBJ1-2, with unresolved D. Germline V CDR1 and CDR2: LGHDT, YNNKEL (reference sequence). The CDR3 is 18 amino acids. The V and J ends lost 1 base and 0 bases respectively, with 18 bases between them.

This clone was recorded once. The chain joins TRBV9 to TRBJ2-3; 7 nucleotides align to TRBD1. Germline V lookup: CDR1 SGDLS, CDR2 YYNGEE. J was trimmed by 1 base and V by 4 bases; bases with no gene match: 12. There are 17 residues in the CDR3. DNA of the CDR3: TGTGCCAGCAGCCCTAGCCCGACAGGGTCAGGCACAGATACGCAGTATTTT. Protein product: CASSPSPTGSGTDTQYF. The full variable domain, its missing parts supplied by reference TRBV9 and TRBJ2-3, is DSGVTQTPKHLITATGQRVTLRCSPRSGDLSVYWYQQSLDQGLQFLIQYYNGEERAKGNILERFSAQQFPDLHSELNLSSLELGDSALYFCASSPSPTGSGTDTQYFGPGTRLTVL.

The chain employs TRBV29-1 and TRBJ2-7, with D perhaps matching TRBD1 (5 bases). Germline-derived CDR1 and CDR2 are SQVTM and ANQGSEA. Trimming took off 7 bases at V and 5 bases at J, with 18 bases between the two ends. This CDR3 has 13 amino acids. The chain's CDR3 is CSALGVPQNEQYF. The CDR3 nucleotides read TGCAGCGCGTTAGGGGTTCCTCAGAACGAGCAGTACTTC.

The chain uses TRBV11-3 and TRBJ1-1, with D hard to call. Trimming cost V 4 bases and J 0 bases, with 12 bases left between them. The CDR3 sequence is 15 residues long. Germline assignment: CDR1 SGHNT and CDR2 YENEEA. The CDR3 DNA sequence: TGTGCCAGCAGCTCCCGGGCGGGGTTGAACACTGAAGCTTTCTTT. This sequence encodes CASSSRAGLNTEAFF.

This rearrangement joins TRBV5-1 to TRBJ2-6; D may be TRBD1 (7 bases). The CDR3 is 15 residues long. Between the trimmed V and J ends, which lost 3 bases and 2 bases, there was a span of 9 bases. The V gene's germline CDR1 is SGHRS and CDR2 YFSETQ. The CDR3 DNA sequence: TGCGCCAGCAGCTCAGGGGGGCCTGGGGCCAACGTCCTGACTTTC. It codes for CASSSGGPGANVLTF.

As regards this clone: Compared with germline, one end of the junction differs, possibly owing to a read error. The chain combines TRBV7-7 with TRBJ2-5; 9 bases map to TRBD1. The CDR3 runs to 15 residues. CDR1 and CDR2 (germline): SSHAT, FNYEAQ (reference sequence). CDR3 nucleotide sequence: TGTGCTAGCAGCACGCGGACAGGGGATGGAGAGACCCAGTACTTC. It translates to CASSTRTGDGETQYF. The entire variable domain, with the rest obtained from reference TRBV7-7 and TRBJ2-5, is as follows: GAGVSQSPRYKVTKRGQDVTLRCDPISSHATLYWYQQALGQGPEFLTYFNYEAQPDKSGLPSDRFSAERPEGSISTLTIQRTEQRDSAMYRCASSTRTGDGETQYFGPGTRLLVL.

The V call is TRBV10-3, the J call TRBJ2-1; the D is unclear. Trimming cost V 5 bases and J 5 bases, with 10 bases left between them. Germline lookup yields CDR1 ENHRY and CDR2 SYGVKD. The CDR3 is 13 amino acids. Written as DNA, the CDR3 is TGTGCCATCAGTAGCCAGGCCGACAATGAGCAGTTCTTC. It is translated as CAISSQADNEQFF.

V is TRBV7-9 and J is TRBJ2-1; 8 positions match TRBD1. CDR3 size: 15 residues. Trimming removed 3 bases from V and 4 bases from J; junction bases left unmatched: 5. Germline CDR1 and CDR2: SEHNR and FQNEAQ (reference sequence). The CDR3 nucleotides read TGTGCCAGCAGCTTGACGGGACAGGAGTACAATGAGCAGTTCTTC. As protein: CASSLTGQEYNEQFF.

The chain uses TRBV6-5 and TRBJ2-1, with D possibly matching TRBD2 (6 bases). CDR1 and CDR2 (germline): MNHEY, SVGAGI. This CDR3 region has 15 residues. V gave up 7 bases and J gave up 1 base, with 14 bases separating them. CDR3 nucleotide sequence: TGTGCCAGCACGGGGGTAGCGGCTTCCTACAATGAGCAGTTCTTC. Translated, it gives CASTGVAASYNEQFF.

Only one count was recorded for this clone. The chain employs TRBV27 and TRBJ1-6; D uncertain. Deletions cut 4 bases from V and 9 bases from J, with 22 bases between. The CDR3 extends over 17 amino acids. Germline CDR1 reads MNHEY; CDR2 reads SMNVEV (reference sequence). The CDR3, as DNA: TGTGCCAGCAGTTCCCTCAGGCTGGACTGGAGTCCTTCACCCCTCCACTTT. This translates into CASSSLRLDWSPSPLHF.

The CDR3 loop is CASSFGPSNQPQHF. DNA for the CDR3: TGTGCCAGCAGCTTTGGCCCCAGCAATCAGCCCCAGCATTTT. The V gene is TRBV27, the J gene TRBJ1-5; D is uncertain. Germline assignment: CDR1 MNHEY and CDR2 SMNVEV (reference sequence). The CDR3 has 14 residues. V gave up 6 bases and J gave up 1 base, with 10 bases separating them.

The genes are TRBV19 and TRBJ1-3; possibly TRBD1 for D (5 bases). The CDR3 is made up of 15 amino acids. V was cut by 5 bases and J by 0 bases, with 11 bases left in between. Per germline, CDR1 LNHDA and CDR2 SQIVND (reference sequence). The CDR3 is CASSPLGASGNTIYF. In DNA form, the CDR3 reads TGTGCCAGTAGTCCGCTAGGGGCCTCTGGAAACACCATATATTTT. Full variable domain (missing parts from reference TRBV19 and TRBJ1-3): DGGITQSPKYLFRKEGQNVTLSCEQNLNHDAMYWYRQDPGQGLRLIYYSQIVNDFQKGDIAEGYSVSREKKESFPLTVTSAQKNPTAFYLCASSPLGASGNTIYFGEGSWLTVV.

V usage is TRBV9 and J usage is TRBJ2-5, with TRBD2 matching over 8 bases. The V and J ends lost 0 bases and 4 bases, in that order; junction bases with no gene match: 8. Germline CDR1 reads SGDLS; CDR2 reads YYNGEE. The CDR3 loop spans 16 amino acids. The CDR3 nucleotides read TGTGCCAGCAGCGTAGCTAGGGCGGGGGGAGGAGAGACCCAGTACTTC. This gives the protein CASSVARAGGGETQYF.

The chain recombines TRBV3-1 (or the pseudogene TRBV3-2) with TRBJ1-2, with 10 bases identical to TRBD1. This CDR3 spans 16 amino acids. The ends lost 2 bases at V and 7 bases at J; junction bases unmatched: 10. Germline V gene data show CDR1 as LGHDT and CDR2 as YNNKEL (reference sequence). The CDR3 region is CASSQKFSGTGAGYTF. The CDR3, as DNA: TGTGCCAGCAGCCAAAAATTCAGCGGGACAGGGGCTGGCTACACCTTC.

The CDR3 is CASSPVGQLNTEAFF. CDR3 nucleotides: TGCGCCAGCAGCCCAGTGGGACAGCTAAACACTGAAGCTTTCTTT. The chain is built from TRBV5-1 and TRBJ1-1, with TRBD1 identical over 7 bases. The CDR3 runs 15 residues. Trimming at V came to 4 bases and at J to 2 bases, leaving 8 bases not matched to a gene. Looked up from germline, CDR1 is SGHRS and CDR2 is YFSETQ.

The chain carries TRBV6-5 and TRBJ1-2; D might be TRBD1 (5 bases). Germline assignment: CDR1 MNHEY and CDR2 SVGAGI. Between the trimmed V and J ends, which lost 8 bases and 5 bases, there was a span of 15 bases. The CDR3 spans 13 residues. The CDR3 reads CASLFGAVYGYTF. Written as DNA, the CDR3 is TGTGCCAGCCTCTTTGGGGCGGTGTATGGCTACACCTTC.

V usage is TRBV9 and J usage is TRBJ2-1; TRBD1 matches at 8 bases. CDR3 length: 14 residues. Per the germline V gene, CDR1 is SGDLS and CDR2 is YYNGEE. J was trimmed by 12 bases and V by 1 base; bases with no gene match: 9. Here the CDR3 reads CASSVRDRYSGQFF. The CDR3 DNA sequence: TGTGCCAGCAGCGTACGGGACAGGTATTCAGGGCAGTTCTTC.

This chain uses TRBV6-6 with TRBJ2-1, with a weak D call TRBD2 (6 bases). Trimming removed 6 bases from V and 10 bases from J, with 13 bases in between. Germline CDR1 is MNHNY and CDR2 is SVGAGI (reference sequence). The CDR3 length is 12 residues. The CDR3 loop is CASSPSREEQFF. CDR3 nucleotide sequence: TGTGCCAGCAGCCCTAGCCGGGAGGAGCAGTTCTTC.

The chain recombines TRBV5-1 with TRBJ2-7; 9 bases match TRBD1. V was pared by 3 bases and J by 5 bases, with 3 bases of the junction left unmatched. Germline assignment: CDR1 SGHRS and CDR2 YFSETQ. This CDR3 contains 13 residues. The DNA for the CDR3 is TGCGCCAGCAGCTCCCGGGACAGGGACGAGCAGTACTTC. It translates to CASSSRDRDEQYF.

This rearrangement joins TRBV7-2 to TRBJ2-7; tentative D call: TRBD2 (6 bases). This CDR3 has 15 amino acids. Deletions cut 1 base from V and 0 bases from J, with 10 bases between. Germline CDR1 and CDR2: SGHTA and FQGNSA. In DNA, the CDR3 is TGTGCCAGCAGCTTAGGCGGGGCCTCCTCCTACGAGCAGTACTTC. It encodes CASSLGGASSYEQYF. Filled out from reference TRBV7-2 and TRBJ2-7, the complete variable domain reads GAGVSQSPSNKVTEKGKDVELRCDPISGHTALYWYRQSLGQGLEFLIYFQGNSAPDKSGLPSDRFSAERTGGSVSTLTIQRTQQEDSAVYLCASSLGGASSYEQYFGPGTRLTVT.

The chain couples TRBV5-1 to TRBJ1-6, with TRBD1 identical over 8 bases. V lost 0 bases and J lost 7; bases outside the gene matches: 3. The CDR3 is made up of 15 amino acids. Germline CDR1 SGHRS, CDR2 YFSETQ. DNA of the CDR3: TGCGCCAGCAGCTTGGACGGACAGGGAAATTCACCCCTCCACTTT. Residues: CASSLDGQGNSPLHF.

The J gene is TRBJ2-1, the V gene TRBV18; 11 nucleotides line up with TRBD2. V was pared by 3 bases and J by 9 bases, with 7 bases of the junction left unmatched. This CDR3 has 15 amino acids. Germline CDR1 is KGHSH and CDR2 is LQKENI. The CDR3 here is CASSPPRLAGGEQFF. As DNA, the CDR3 is TGTGCCAGCTCACCGCCCAGGCTAGCGGGAGGTGAGCAGTTCTTC. The full variable domain, completed using reference TRBV18 and TRBJ2-1, is NAGVMQNPRHLVRRRGQEARLRCSPMKGHSHVYWYRQLPEEGLKFMVYLQKENIIDESGMPKERFSAEFPKEGPSILRIQQVVRGDSAAYFCASSPPRLAGGEQFFGPGTRLTVL.

V is TRBV30 and J is TRBJ1-6, with D tentatively TRBD1 (6 bases). The germline V gene encodes CDR1 GTSNPN and CDR2 SVGIG (reference sequence). With 0 bases removed from V and 9 bases from J, the gap between germline ends came to 12 bases. The CDR3 contains 14 residues. The CDR3 spells CAWSVETGGSPLHF. Written as DNA, the CDR3 is TGTGCCTGGAGTGTCGAGACAGGTGGTTCACCCCTCCACTTT. The full variable domain, completed using reference TRBV30 and TRBJ1-6, is SQTIHQWPATLVQPVGSPLSLECTVEGTSNPNLYWYRQAAGRGLQLLFYSVGIGQISSEVPQNLSASRPQDRQFILSSKKLLLSDSGFYLCAWSVETGGSPLHFGNGTRLTVT.

The V gene is TRBV10-3, the J gene TRBJ2-7; D is ambiguous. The germline V gene has CDR1 ENHRY and CDR2 SYGVKD. The germline V and J ends were trimmed by 4 bases and 1 base, with 11 bases remaining between them. This CDR3 has 14 amino acids. CDR3 residues: CAISVEGGSYEQYF. CDR3 nucleotides: TGTGCCATCAGTGTGGAAGGCGGATCCTACGAGCAGTACTTC.

This clone was seen a handful of times. The J gene is TRBJ2-1, the V gene TRBV9; TRBD2 matches 10 bases. The J segment lost 9 bases and the V segment lost 0 bases, leaving 9 bases of the junction unmatched. CDR3 length: 16 amino acids. CDR1 is SGDLS, CDR2 YYNGEE, per germline. In nucleotides, the CDR3 is TGTGCCAGCAGCGTAGTGTCGAGCGGGGGGGCCAGTGAGCAGTTCTTC. Its protein is CASSVVSSGGASEQFF.

J is TRBJ1-5 and V is TRBV30; no definite D call. Deletions cut 0 bases from V and 2 bases from J, with 14 bases between. Looked up from germline, CDR1 is GTSNPN and CDR2 is SVGIG (reference sequence). This CDR3 has 16 residues. CDR3 region: CAWSVLGGAGNQPQHF. The DNA of the CDR3 is TGTGCCTGGAGTGTACTAGGAGGCGCCGGCAATCAGCCCCAGCATTTT.

J is TRBJ2-1 and V is TRBV5-4, with TRBD2 as a possible D gene (6 bases). Trimming removed 5 bases from V and 4 bases from J, with 22 bases in between. This CDR3 is built from 17 residues. In germline, CDR1 is SGHNT, CDR2 YYREEE (reference sequence). The CDR3 region is CASSRASGSNQYNEQFF. Written as DNA, the CDR3 is TGTGCCAGCAGTCGGGCCAGCGGGTCCAACCAATACAATGAGCAGTTCTTC. The whole variable domain, filled in from reference TRBV5-4 and TRBJ2-1, reads ETGVTQSPTHLIKTRGQQVTLRCSSQSGHNTVSWYQQALGQGPQFIFQYYREEENGRGNFPPRFSGLQFPNYSSELNVNALELDDSALYLCASSRASGSNQYNEQFFGPGTRLTVL.

This chain connects TRBV19 to TRBJ1-1, with a tentative D call TRBD1 (5 bases). The germline V gene encodes CDR1 LNHDA and CDR2 SQIVND (reference sequence). The CDR3 spans 14 residues. V was shortened by 4 bases and J by 5 bases, with 14 bases between the two germline ends. The CDR3 reads CASSRGPGGTEAFF. CDR3 sequence (DNA): TGTGCCAGTAGTAGAGGACCGGGGGGTACTGAAGCTTTCTTT.

The rearrangement links TRBV30 to TRBJ1-1; no clear D. This CDR3 comprises 13 residues. Germline assignment: CDR1 GTSNPN and CDR2 SVGIG (reference sequence). The ends were cut back, 5 bases at V and 0 bases at J, with 10 bases in the middle. In nucleotides, the CDR3 is TGTGCCTGGTTCCCCCACTTGAACACTGAAGCTTTCTTT. Protein sequence: CAWFPHLNTEAFF.